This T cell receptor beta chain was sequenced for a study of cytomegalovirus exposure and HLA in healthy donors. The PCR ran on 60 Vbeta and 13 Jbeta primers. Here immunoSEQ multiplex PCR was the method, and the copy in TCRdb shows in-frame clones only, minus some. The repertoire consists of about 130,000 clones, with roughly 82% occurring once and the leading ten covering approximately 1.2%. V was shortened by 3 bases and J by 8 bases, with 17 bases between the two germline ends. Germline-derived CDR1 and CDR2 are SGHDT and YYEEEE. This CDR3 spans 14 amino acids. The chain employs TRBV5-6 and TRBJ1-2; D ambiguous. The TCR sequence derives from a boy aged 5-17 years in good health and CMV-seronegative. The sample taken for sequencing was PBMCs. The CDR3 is CASSSLSVRGGYTF. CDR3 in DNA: TGTGCCAGCAGCTCCCTTTCAGTAAGAGGAGGCTACACCTTC.